A single sample gave rise to the 25 T cell receptor beta chains below, sequenced in a study of T cells in Graves' hyperthyroidism and ophthalmopathy. From RNA transcripts, TCR beta CDR3 regions were amplified. The study used the HTBI primer set for a first-round RT-PCR of the TCR CDR3. TCRdb reprocessed the multiplex PCR reads with MiXCR, giving one entry per CDR3 protein. This sample yields hundreds of thousands of distinct CDR3 sequences, of which roughly 16% are seen a single time; approximately 3.8% belongs to the top ten. The specimen was blood. These receptors were taken from a woman in her 30s with Graves' hyperthyroidism.

Note on this clonotype: Possible read error: a much larger clone is one base away. No conserved phenylalanine or tryptophan ends this CDR3, so it is likely a read error. This sequence joins TRBV29-1 and TRBJ1-2, with unresolved D. Trimming cost V 1 base and J 5 bases, with 11 bases left between them. CDR1 and CDR2 from the germline V gene are SQVTM and ANQGSEA. This CDR3 has 13 residues. The CDR3 DNA reads as TGCAGCGTTGAAGTGGGCAGGAATTATGGCTACACCCTC. Translating gives CSVEVGRNYGYTL.

This clonotype was recorded at least ten times. The rearrangement joins TRBV6-1 to TRBJ2-3, with D perhaps matching TRBD2 (6 bases). CDR1 MNHNS and CDR2 SASEGT come from the germline V gene. The CDR3 runs to 14 residues. Between the trimmed V and J ends, which lost 1 base and 2 bases, there was a span of 7 bases. The CDR3 nucleotides read TGTGCCAGCAGTGAAGGGGACTTCACAGATACGCAGTATTTT. Protein sequence: CASSEGDFTDTQYF.

This clonotype was counted a few times. V gene TRBV29-1 combines with J gene TRBJ1-1; no reliable D call. V lost 4 bases and J lost 6, with 15 bases in between. The CDR3 runs 13 residues. From germline, CDR1 is SQVTM and CDR2 ANQGSEA. This CDR3 reads CSVVVTSDAEAFF. The CDR3 nucleotides read TGCAGCGTTGTTGTCACTTCGGACGCTGAAGCTTTCTTT. The full variable domain, completed using reference TRBV29-1 and TRBJ1-1, is SAVISQKPSRDICQRGTSLTIQCQVDSQVTMMFWYRQQPGQSLTLIATANQGSEATYESGFVIDKFPISRPNLTFSTLTVSNMSPEDSSIYLCSVVVTSDAEAFFGQGTRLTVV.

This chain joins TRBV27 and TRBJ2-7, with 7 bases that match TRBD1. Germline trimming cut 3 bases from V and 4 bases from J; bases unmatched to any gene: 6. The CDR3 consists of 14 residues. CDR1 MNHEY and CDR2 SMNVEV come from the germline V gene (reference sequence). The CDR3 region is CASSLNKGAYEQYF. The CDR3 region has the DNA TGTGCCAGCAGTTTGAATAAGGGGGCTTACGAGCAGTACTTC.

This clonotype was counted at least ten times. The chain uses TRBV13 and TRBJ1-4, with TRBD1 matching over 8 bases. Germline CDR1 reads PRHDT; CDR2 reads FYEKMQ (reference sequence). The CDR3 runs 14 residues. V shed 3 bases and J 6 bases; nucleotides not matched to a gene: 3. The CDR3 reads CASSFRGRDEKLFF. The CDR3 DNA reads as TGTGCCAGCAGCTTCAGGGGGCGCGATGAAAAACTGTTTTTT.

In its sample, this clonotype was seen a few times. The rearrangement uses TRBV5-8 and TRBJ1-5, with a possible D match to TRBD1 (6 bases). The CDR3 extends over 15 amino acids. Germline values: CDR1 SGHTS, CDR2 YDEGEE. V was clipped by 4 bases and J by 0 bases, with 11 bases between them. DNA for the CDR3: TGTGCCAGCAGCCAAGGACAGAGTAGCAATCAGCCCCAGCATTTT. It codes for CASSQGQSSNQPQHF. The entire variable domain, with the rest obtained from reference TRBV5-8 and TRBJ1-5, is as follows: EAGVTQSPTHLIKTRGQQATLRCSPISGHTSVYWYQQALGLGLQFLLWYDEGEERNRGNFPPRFSGRQFPNYSSELNVNALELEDSALYLCASSQGQSSNQPQHFGDGTRLSIL.

The V gene is TRBV7-2, the J gene TRBJ2-1; D gene unclear. Germline CDR1 and CDR2: SGHTA and FQGNSA. The CDR3 consists of 15 residues. V lost 1 base and J 4 bases, leaving 11 bases between the germline ends. The CDR3 loop reads CASSLGFSRYNEQFF. The CDR3 bases are TGTGCCAGCAGCTTAGGGTTTAGCAGGTACAATGAGCAGTTCTTC.

This clonotype was seen only a few times. The rearrangement links TRBV5-1 to TRBJ1-2; a possible D gene is TRBD1 (5 bases). CDR3 length: 15 amino acids. Trimming left V 4 bases short and J 2 bases short, with 15 bases between. The germline V gene encodes CDR1 SGHRS and CDR2 YFSETQ. The CDR3 coding sequence is TGCGCCAGCAGCCCTTCCATGACAGCCAACTATGGCTACACCTTC. Amino acids: CASSPSMTANYGYTF.

This clonotype was recorded a few times. The chain has TRBV7-9 and TRBJ1-6; unclear D gene. Trimming pared 1 base from V and 7 bases from J, leaving 11 bases between. Germline V lookup: CDR1 SEHNR, CDR2 FQNEAQ (reference sequence). CDR3 size: 15 residues. Written as DNA, the CDR3 is TGTGCCAGCAGCTTAGATGCAGTTGAGAATTCACCCCTCCACTTT. As protein: CASSLDAVENSPLHF.

The rearrangement uses TRBV24-1 and TRBJ2-1, with 9 bases aligning to TRBD2. The V and J ends lost 1 base and 5 bases, in that order; junction bases with no gene match: 5. The length of the CDR3 is 16 residues. The germline V gene has CDR1 KGHDR and CDR2 SFDVKD. The DNA for the CDR3 is TGTGCCACCAGTGATTTTGCGGGAGGGGTGGACAATGAGCAGTTCTTC. Its protein product is CATSDFAGGVDNEQFF.

This clonotype occurred many times. The chain joins TRBV27 to TRBJ2-3; possible D gene TRBD2, 5 bases. The CDR3 is made up of 17 amino acids. The germline CDR1 and CDR2 sequences are MNHEY and SMNVEV (reference sequence). Deletions cut 6 bases from V and 2 bases from J, with 21 bases between. The chain's CDR3 is CASRRASIWRFTDTQYF. CDR3 bases: TGTGCCAGCAGGAGGGCTTCGATCTGGCGGTTCACAGATACGCAGTATTTT.

The gene calls are TRBV27 and TRBJ2-7; D uncertain. CDR3 length: 13 residues. The V end was cut by 5 bases, the J end by 3 bases, with 11 bases between. CDR1 and CDR2 (germline): MNHEY, SMNVEV (reference sequence). The CDR3 DNA sequence: TGTGCCAGCAGTCGATCCCCCTACTACGAGCAGTACTTC. Its translation: CASSRSPYYEQYF.

In its sample, this clonotype was seen many times. This sequence joins TRBV30 and TRBJ1-5, with unresolved D. Germline assignment: CDR1 GTSNPN and CDR2 SVGIG (reference sequence). There are 15 residues in the CDR3. Deletions cut 0 bases from V and 6 bases from J, with 15 bases between. The CDR3 sequence: CAWSVVSRPGQPQHF. In DNA, the CDR3 is TGTGCCTGGAGTGTGGTGTCGAGGCCAGGTCAGCCCCAGCATTTT.

The chain recombines TRBV20-1 with TRBJ2-5; 14 positions match TRBD2. The CDR3 runs to 19 residues. V shed 5 bases, J shed 5 bases, and the junction held 19 bases outside the gene matches. Looked up from germline, CDR1 is DFQATT and CDR2 is SNEGSKA (reference sequence). CDR3 region: CSASPDSRLAGGRRETQYF. The CDR3 DNA reads TGCAGTGCTTCCCCAGATTCCAGACTAGCGGGAGGGCGTAGGGAGACCCAGTACTTC.

This clonotype was observed many times. The chain couples TRBV28 to TRBJ2-1; 10 nucleotides agree with TRBD2. With 3 bases clipped from V and 4 bases from J, the junction kept 6 bases outside the gene matches. The CDR3 is 16 amino acids. Germline CDR1 reads MDHEN; CDR2 reads SYDVKM. CDR3 sequence (DNA): TGTGCCAGCAGTTTGGAAGCGGGAGGGCGGTACAATGAGCAGTTCTTC. This sequence encodes CASSLEAGGRYNEQFF.

With respect to this clonotype: One base away lies a much larger clone, so this may be a sequencing read error. The V call is TRBV2, the J call TRBJ2-1; TRBD1 aligns across 11 bases. CDR3 size: 21 residues. Germline CDR1 is SNHLY and CDR2 is FYNNEI. In nucleotides, the CDR3 is TGTGCCATCAGTGTTAAATCGAGCTCGGACAGGGGGCTTCGGTCGTTCAATGAGCAGTTCTTC. Translated, it gives CAISVKSSSDRGLRSFNEQFF.

This rearrangement joins TRBV11-1 to TRBJ2-2, with TRBD2 identical over 7 bases. The CDR3 loop spans 18 amino acids. CDR1 and CDR2 (germline): SGHAT, FQDESV (reference sequence). The V segment lost 0 bases and the J segment 2 bases; nucleotides outside the gene matches: 9. The CDR3 protein is CASSLAWGTTFNTGELFF. Here the CDR3 DNA reads TGTGCCAGCAGCTTAGCGTGGGGGACTACCTTTAACACCGGGGAGCTGTTTTTT.

Remarks on this clonotype: Just one base apart from a much larger clone, this may be a read error. This rearrangement joins TRBV20-1 to TRBJ2-5, with 10 bases fitting TRBD2. Germline V gene lookup returns CDR1 DFQATT and CDR2 SNEGSKA (reference sequence). This CDR3 spans 16 amino acids. The CDR3 bases are TGCAGTGCTAGTTCCCCGGGACTAGCGACGCGAGAGGCCCAGTACTTC. This gives the protein CSASSPGLATREAQYF.

The rearrangement joins TRBV19 to TRBJ2-7, with unresolved D. Trimming removed 3 bases at V and 5 bases at J, with 14 bases between. Germline V gene lookup returns CDR1 LNHDA and CDR2 SQIVND (reference sequence). This CDR3 comprises 14 residues. CDR3: CASSMGYRTNEQYF. The DNA of the CDR3 is TGTGCCAGTAGTATGGGGTACAGAACGAACGAGCAGTACTTC.

The table lists this clonotype with a few counts. J is TRBJ1-4 and V is TRBV18; the match to TRBD1 covers 10 bases. V lost 4 bases, J lost 7 bases, and 6 bases stayed unmatched. Germline loops: CDR1 KGHSH, CDR2 LQKENI. The CDR3 totals 15 residues. CDR3 in amino acids: CASSRGQGGSEKLFF. The CDR3 region has the DNA TGTGCCAGCTCACGTGGACAGGGGGGTAGTGAAAAACTGTTTTTT.

This clonotype was found a few times. The chain combines TRBV27 with TRBJ2-1; D is uncertain. The CDR3 sequence is 13 residues long. Germline V gene lookup returns CDR1 MNHEY and CDR2 SMNVEV (reference sequence). V was shortened by 4 bases and J by 6 bases, with 10 bases between the two germline ends. Here the CDR3 DNA reads TGTGCCAGCAGTTCGTTAATTCGCAATGAGCAGTTCTTC. It encodes CASSSLIRNEQFF.

The chain is built from TRBV29-1 and TRBJ1-5; a possible D gene is TRBD1 (6 bases). V lost 3 bases and J lost 1, with 10 bases in between. Germline CDR1 is SQVTM and CDR2 is ANQGSEA. This CDR3 has 14 residues. CDR3 protein: CSVDGGGSNQPQHF. The DNA of the CDR3 is TGCAGCGTTGATGGAGGGGGGAGCAATCAGCCCCAGCATTTT.

This clonotype was recorded many times. The V gene is TRBV11-2, the J gene TRBJ1-5; D not resolved. The germline CDR1 and CDR2 sequences are SGHAT and FQNNGV. CDR3 size: 15 residues. The V and J ends lost 1 base and 7 bases respectively, with 14 bases between them. CDR3 DNA sequence: TGTGCCAGCAGCTTAGGCAGCGGGGTTGGGCAGCCCCAGCATTTT. Translation: CASSLGSGVGQPQHF.

J is TRBJ2-3 and V is TRBV12-3 or TRBV12-4, with 8 bases lining up with TRBD2. V lost 3 bases, J lost 2 bases, and 4 bases stayed unmatched. The CDR3 runs to 15 residues. The CDR3 nucleotides are TGTGCCAGCAGTTTGGGGGGACTAGTCACAGATACGCAGTATTTT. It is translated as CASSLGGLVTDTQYF.

This clonotype has a handful of counts. The genes are TRBV30 and TRBJ2-2; 7 positions match TRBD1. The CDR3 covers 14 residues. Germline values: CDR1 GTSNPN, CDR2 SVGIG (reference sequence). Trimming removed 3 bases from V and 6 bases from J; junction bases left unmatched: 7. The CDR3 coding sequence is TGTGCCTGGAGGAAAACCGGGACAGCCGGGGAGCTGTTTTTT. Translating it yields CAWRKTGTAGELFF.